These 29 T cell receptor beta chains share one sample of origin, sequenced in a study of T-cell reconstitution after alpha-beta-depleted transplantation in children. Unique molecular identifiers were built into the TCRbeta library. Each CDR3 protein is one row after TCRdb ran MiXCR on the PCR reads. Among around 800,000 distinct CDR3 sequences, 16% were seen once, and the ten largest hold around 4.5%. Sample: PBMCs, mostly from graft donor cells, taken 360 days after TCRalphabeta/CD19-depleted stem cell transplant. These receptors were taken from a male patient between 10 and 17 years old who had a stem cell transplant for acute lymphoblastic leukemia, so the T cells may come from the graft donor.

This chain uses TRBV2 with TRBJ2-5; D gene ambiguous. The V end lost 3 bases, the J end lost 6 bases, and 11 bases lay between the germline ends. This CDR3 has 13 residues. Looked up from germline, CDR1 is SNHLY and CDR2 is FYNNEI. The CDR3 DNA reads as TGTGCCAGCAGTGATCTCTGGTGGCAGACCCAGTACTTC. It yields the protein CASSDLWWQTQYF.

V is TRBV6-6 and J is TRBJ2-1; 7 positions match TRBD2. This CDR3 contains 12 residues. The germline V gene encodes CDR1 MNHNY and CDR2 SVGAGI (reference sequence). Written as DNA, the CDR3 is TGTGGCACTACGGGGGGTAGAAATGAGCAGTTCTTC. Translating gives CGTTGGRNEQFF.

The chain employs TRBV5-1 and TRBJ1-1; D is perhaps TRBD1 (5 bases). Trimming pared 3 bases from V and 0 bases from J, leaving 18 bases between. The CDR3 spans 17 residues. Germline CDR1 is SGHRS and CDR2 is YFSETQ. The CDR3 nucleotides read TGCGCCAGCAGCTCTGATCAGGGAGTTACCATGAACACTGAAGCTTTCTTT. This sequence encodes CASSSDQGVTMNTEAFF.

This sequence joins TRBV29-1 and TRBJ2-1; 12 nucleotides match TRBD2. J was trimmed by 1 base and V by 4 bases; bases with no gene match: 2. Germline CDR1 reads SQVTM; CDR2 reads ANQGSEA. The CDR3 is 15 residues long. Here the CDR3 DNA reads TGCAGCGTTGCTAGCGGGAGGGCTTCCTACAATGAGCAGTTCTTC. It encodes CSVASGRASYNEQFF.

The V and J genes are TRBV5-1 and TRBJ1-6; the D gene is possibly TRBD1 (6 bases). CDR1 and CDR2 (germline): SGHRS, YFSETQ. This CDR3 spans 14 amino acids. Trimming pared 3 bases from V and 6 bases from J, leaving 10 bases between. The CDR3, as DNA: TGCGCCAGCAGCTCACAGGGAAGTAATTCACCCCTCCACTTT. This sequence encodes CASSSQGSNSPLHF.

This clonotype was counted a few times. The CDR3 nucleotides are TGTGCCAGCAGTTTGGACGGACTAGCGGGAGGGTTAGATACGCAGTATTTT. Protein product: CASSLDGLAGGLDTQYF. The chain joins TRBV27 to TRBJ2-3; 15 bases are a match to TRBD2. The germline V gene has CDR1 MNHEY and CDR2 SMNVEV (reference sequence). The CDR3 extends over 17 amino acids. J was trimmed by 5 bases and V by 3 bases; bases with no gene match: 6.

To note about this clonotype: The conserved final phenylalanine or tryptophan is absent from the CDR3, which likely points to a read error. The chain links TRBV29-1 to TRBJ2-1; 7 positions agree with TRBD2. The CDR3 is made up of 15 amino acids. V was clipped by 7 bases and J by 4 bases; unmatched bases: 13. Germline V lookup: CDR1 SQVTM, CDR2 ANQGSEA. CDR3 DNA sequence: TGCAGCGGTTGGCTAGCGGATGCCCCATACAATGAGCAGTTCGTC. Amino acid sequence: CSGWLADAPYNEQFV.

The chain employs TRBV7-9 and TRBJ2-1; unclear D gene. CDR1 and CDR2 (germline): SEHNR, FQNEAQ (reference sequence). The V and J ends lost 1 base and 9 bases respectively, with 7 bases between them. The CDR3 extends over 12 amino acids. The CDR3 reads CASSLVRFEQFF. For the CDR3, the DNA is TGTGCCAGCAGCTTAGTTCGGTTTGAGCAGTTCTTC.

This clonotype showed up just a few times. The gene calls are TRBV4-1 and TRBJ2-3, with D perhaps matching TRBD2 (6 bases). From germline, CDR1 is MGHRA and CDR2 YSYEKL. Between the trimmed V and J ends, which lost 4 bases and 0 bases, there was a span of 14 bases. The CDR3 covers 16 residues. CDR3 sequence reads: CASSRPSVPSTDTQYF. CDR3 in DNA: TGCGCCAGCAGCCGCCCTAGCGTACCTAGCACAGATACGCAGTATTTT.

Ten or more counts support this clonotype. V usage is TRBV10-3 and J usage is TRBJ2-7; 10 bases agree with TRBD2. Germline V gene data show CDR1 as ENHRY and CDR2 as SYGVKD. With 2 bases clipped from V and 6 bases from J, the junction kept 10 bases outside the gene matches. The CDR3 has 16 residues. CDR3 in amino acids: CAISEPGTSAPREQYF. The CDR3 DNA follows: TGTGCCATCAGTGAGCCCGGGACTAGCGCACCTCGCGAGCAGTACTTC.

The V gene is TRBV9, the J gene TRBJ1-2, with D hard to call. The V and J ends lost 3 bases and 8 bases respectively, with 26 bases between them. Germline lookup yields CDR1 SGDLS and CDR2 YYNGEE. CDR3 length: 17 residues. CDR3: CASSEVEAATVTGGYTF. In DNA form, the CDR3 reads TGTGCCAGCAGCGAAGTAGAGGCGGCCACCGTAACGGGGGGCTACACCTTC.

This clonotype was recorded a few times. This sequence joins TRBV4-1 and TRBJ2-7; 8 nucleotides agree with TRBD2. Per germline, CDR1 MGHRA and CDR2 YSYEKL. Trimming took 3 bases from V and 3 from J; bases not matched to a gene: 16. The CDR3 consists of 18 residues. As DNA, the CDR3 is TGCGCCAGCAGCCACCGTGGGGTAGCGGGACCTAGAAACTACGAGCAGTACTTC. Its translation: CASSHRGVAGPRNYEQYF.

The CDR3 DNA follows: TGCAGCGTTCCTGGGACTAGCAGATCCCGGGCCCAGTACTTC. Translation gives CSVPGTSRSRAQYF. The chain is built from TRBV29-1 and TRBJ2-5, with 9 bases lining up with TRBD2. CDR3 length equals 14 residues. The J segment lost 9 bases and the V segment lost 5 bases, leaving 13 bases of the junction unmatched. The germline gives CDR1 SQVTM, CDR2 ANQGSEA.

The J gene is TRBJ1-4, the V gene TRBV20-1; the match to TRBD1 covers 9 bases. Germline values: CDR1 DFQATT, CDR2 SNEGSKA (reference sequence). V was clipped by 6 bases and J by 8 bases; unmatched bases: 7. The length of the CDR3 is 13 residues. The CDR3 nucleotides are TGCAGTGCCAAGGGACAGGGACGCGAAAAACTGTTTTTT. Residues: CSAKGQGREKLFF.

The genes are TRBV5-1 and TRBJ2-5, with TRBD2 matching 7 bases. Unmatched junction bases numbered 5, after V lost 4 bases and J lost 5 bases. CDR1 is SGHRS, CDR2 YFSETQ, per germline. This CDR3 has 13 amino acids. The CDR3 region has the DNA TGCGCCAGCAGCCTAGCGGAGGCGGAGACCCAGTACTTC. Protein product: CASSLAEAETQYF.

V and J are TRBV6-2 or TRBV6-3 and TRBJ2-7; 8 positions agree with TRBD1. J was trimmed by 3 bases and V by 5 bases; bases with no gene match: 12. This CDR3 contains 16 residues. Germline CDR1 reads MNHEY; CDR2 reads SVGEGT. The CDR3 DNA follows: TGTGCCAGCAGTATACCAGGGGGCACATTTAGCTACGAGCAGTACTTC. Protein: CASSIPGGTFSYEQYF.

The rearrangement joins TRBV11-2 to TRBJ2-4; tentative D call: TRBD1 (6 bases). The V and J ends lost 5 bases and 7 bases respectively, with 15 bases between them. Germline CDR1 reads SGHAT; CDR2 reads FQNNGV. There are 14 residues in the CDR3. The CDR3 sequence: CASSNYRVGNIQYF. CDR3 bases: TGTGCCAGCAGCAATTACAGGGTTGGGAACATTCAGTACTTC.

The rearrangement joins TRBV15 to TRBJ1-5; TRBD1 matches at 8 bases. Trimming at V came to 1 base and at J to 7 bases, leaving 3 bases not matched to a gene. CDR1 LNHNV and CDR2 YYDKDF come from the germline V gene (reference sequence). CDR3 length: 14 amino acids. CDR3 in DNA: TGTGCCACCAGCAGAGGGACAGGGCAACAGCCCCAGCATTTT. Translating gives CATSRGTGQQPQHF.

V gene TRBV7-6 combines with J gene TRBJ2-1; D is undetermined. Germline-derived CDR1 and CDR2 are SGHVS and FNYEAQ. This CDR3 has 13 amino acids. The ends were cut back, 5 bases at V and 9 bases at J, with 14 bases in the middle. The CDR3 coding sequence is TGTGCCAGCAGCCCCGGACCCAATGGTGAGCAGTTCTTC. Translation: CASSPGPNGEQFF.

Only a few counts were recorded for this clonotype. This chain connects TRBV5-4 to TRBJ2-3; 11 bases map to TRBD2. Germline CDR1 and CDR2: SGHNT and YYREEE (reference sequence). The CDR3 spans 16 residues. Trimming cost V 0 bases and J 6 bases; bases outside gene matches: 6. Here the CDR3 reads CASSLEGLAALDTQYF. The CDR3 region has the DNA TGTGCCAGCAGCTTGGAGGGACTAGCGGCATTGGATACGCAGTATTTT.

This clonotype was counted a few times. J is TRBJ2-5 and V is TRBV5-1; 8 nucleotides agree with TRBD2. V gave up 3 bases and J gave up 6 bases; unmatched junction bases: 13. The CDR3 has 16 amino acids. CDR1 is SGHRS, CDR2 YFSETQ, per germline. The CDR3 nucleotides are TGCGCCAGCAGCTCCTTGGGGCGGGAGGACCTCCAGACCCAGTACTTC. As protein: CASSSLGREDLQTQYF.

This clonotype has ten or more counts. The V and J genes are TRBV5-1 and TRBJ1-1; no clear D. V was trimmed by 2 bases and J by 6 bases, leaving 14 bases between them. The length of the CDR3 is 14 residues. Germline loops: CDR1 SGHRS, CDR2 YFSETQ. This chain's CDR3 is CASSLAGSQAEAFF. DNA of the CDR3: TGCGCCAGCAGCTTAGCCGGGTCCCAGGCTGAAGCTTTCTTT.

The J gene is TRBJ2-7, the V gene TRBV19; either TRBD1 or TRBD2 may fit D (5 bases each). The CDR3 spans 14 residues. Per germline, CDR1 LNHDA and CDR2 SQIVND (reference sequence). The V end was cut by 10 bases, the J end by 0 bases, with 16 bases between. For the CDR3, the DNA is TGTGCCACAAGCCTCGGGGCCCCCTCCTACGAGCAGTACTTC. Residues: CATSLGAPSYEQYF.

Only a few counts were recorded for this clonotype. The genes are TRBV6-6 and TRBJ1-2; D call uncertain. Germline V lookup: CDR1 MNHNY, CDR2 SVGAGI (reference sequence). This CDR3 spans 13 amino acids. V was shortened by 0 bases and J by 5 bases, with 7 bases between the two germline ends. CDR3 DNA: TGTGCCAGCAGTTACTCGGCAGAGTATGGCTACACCTTC. Translation: CASSYSAEYGYTF.

The chain's CDR3 is CASSLLGARDNEQFF. In DNA, the CDR3 is TGTGCCAGCAGTTTGCTGGGAGCGAGGGACAATGAGCAGTTCTTC. This chain links TRBV28 with TRBJ2-1; tentatively, D is TRBD2 (5 bases). Germline CDR1 reads MDHEN; CDR2 reads SYDVKM. V was cut by 3 bases and J by 5 bases, with 14 bases left in between. CDR3 length equals 15 residues.

This clonotype appeared a few times. The genes are TRBV5-4 and TRBJ2-1; TRBD2 aligns across 10 bases. The V gene's germline CDR1 is SGHNT and CDR2 YYREEE (reference sequence). The CDR3 sequence is 17 residues long. With 4 bases clipped from V and 8 bases from J, the junction kept 15 bases outside the gene matches. CDR3 bases: TGTGCCAGCAGCCCCTCCGGTGGAGCGGGAGGGCCTGATGAGCAGTTCTTC. Translation gives CASSPSGGAGGPDEQFF.

The CDR3 is CASSFLPGLAHEQYF. CDR3 DNA sequence: TGTGCCAGCAGCTTCCTTCCGGGACTAGCCCACGAGCAGTACTTC. The chain is built from TRBV7-6 and TRBJ2-7; 9 bases agree with TRBD2. Per germline, CDR1 SGHVS and CDR2 FNYEAQ. This CDR3 has 15 amino acids. Losses at the gene ends were 3 bases for V and 5 bases for J; bases not matched to a gene: 8.

Here the CDR3 reads CASSPDRATGELFF. The CDR3 DNA reads TGTGCCAGCAGCCCCGACAGGGCCACCGGGGAGCTGTTTTTT. The chain uses TRBV13 and TRBJ2-2; 7 positions agree with TRBD1. CDR3 length: 14 residues. Germline V gene sequence: CDR1 PRHDT, CDR2 FYEKMQ (reference sequence). The V segment lost 5 bases and the J segment 4 bases; nucleotides outside the gene matches: 4.

V is TRBV18 and J is TRBJ2-1; 13 positions match TRBD2. Germline-derived CDR1 and CDR2 are KGHSH and LQKENI. The CDR3 sequence is 16 residues long. The V and J ends lost 6 bases and 6 bases, in that order; junction bases with no gene match: 8. Here the CDR3 DNA reads TGTGCCAGCTCGCCCACTAGCGGGAGGGCGCGCAATGAGCAGTTCTTC. It codes for CASSPTSGRARNEQFF.